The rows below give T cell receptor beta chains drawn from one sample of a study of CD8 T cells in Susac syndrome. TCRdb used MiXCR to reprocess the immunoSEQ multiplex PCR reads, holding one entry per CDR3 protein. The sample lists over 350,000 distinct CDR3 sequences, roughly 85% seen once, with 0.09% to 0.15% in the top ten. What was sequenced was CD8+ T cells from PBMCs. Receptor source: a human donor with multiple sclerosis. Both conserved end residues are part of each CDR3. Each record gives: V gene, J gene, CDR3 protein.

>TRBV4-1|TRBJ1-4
CASSLGQVLNEKLFF
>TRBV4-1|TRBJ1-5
CASSLWTGGEGNQPQHF
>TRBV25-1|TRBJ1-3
CASSEWLFGQGVGNTIYF
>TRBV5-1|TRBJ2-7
CASSLVSGSHEQYF
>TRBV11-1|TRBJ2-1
CASSLVLLNRVSGSYNEQFF
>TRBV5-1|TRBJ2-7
CASSWDPGDESSYEQYF
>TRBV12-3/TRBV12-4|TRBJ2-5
CASSSDSGGEETQYF
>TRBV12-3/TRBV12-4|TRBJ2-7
CASSFTPYEQYF
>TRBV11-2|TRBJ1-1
CASSLEAGASTEAFF
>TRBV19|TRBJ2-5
CASSIVLEVGQETQYF
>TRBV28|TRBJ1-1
CASSAHRADTEAFF
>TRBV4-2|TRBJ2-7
CASSQIYEQYF
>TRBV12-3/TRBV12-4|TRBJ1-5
CASSSRGPQPQHF
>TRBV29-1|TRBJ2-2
CSAWTANTGELFF
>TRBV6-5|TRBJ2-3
CASSYGGNTDTQYF
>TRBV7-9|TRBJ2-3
CASSPHGLDTDTQYF
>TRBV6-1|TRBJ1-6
CACSRSPWDNDNSPLHF
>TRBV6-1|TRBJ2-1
CASSEGRGLAGVEQFF
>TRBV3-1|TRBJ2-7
CASSQARTGAREQYF
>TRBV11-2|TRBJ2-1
CASSLEQVYNEQFF
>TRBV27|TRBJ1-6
CASSFGVSYNSPLHF
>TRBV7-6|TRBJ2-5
CASSFFRRGGETQYF
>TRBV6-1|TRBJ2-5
CASSQIQETQYF
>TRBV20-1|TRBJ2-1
CSARDIFGQGAYNEQFF
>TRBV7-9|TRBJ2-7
CASSPELEGAMVEQYF
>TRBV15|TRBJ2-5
CATRHEEGWIEETQYF
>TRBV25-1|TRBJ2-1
CASSEYYRAGGLDNEQFF
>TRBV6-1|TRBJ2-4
CASRQSGGANIQYF
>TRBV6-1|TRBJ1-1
CASMNPGTEAFF
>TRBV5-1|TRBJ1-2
CASSLEGTGIYGYTF
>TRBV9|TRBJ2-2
CASSVAEGHGELFF
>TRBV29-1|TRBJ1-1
CSVLYTEAFF
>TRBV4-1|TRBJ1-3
CASTAGGSGNTIYF
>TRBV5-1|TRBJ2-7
CASSSYRDTSTYEQYF
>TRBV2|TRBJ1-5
CASSWDRATRNTLIGGNQPQHF
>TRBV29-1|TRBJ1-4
CSVVIAQGVVDEKLFF
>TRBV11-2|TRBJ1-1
CASSRDRLYEAFF
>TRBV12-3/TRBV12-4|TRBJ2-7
CASSWAGGVDEQYF
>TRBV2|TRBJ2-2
CASSDYTGELFF
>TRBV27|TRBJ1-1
CASSGLDETEAFF